The clone carrying this T cell receptor beta chain was recorded many times. Its antigen is not known. A universal primer binding site was introduced by template switching. The final cDNA contained unique molecular identifiers. Each CDR3 protein gets one entry after TCRdb re-called the 5' RACE reads with MiXCR. The repertoire includes about 240,000 distinct CDR3 sequences, about 11% of them detected once, and less than 12% sits in the top ten. These data are taken from a study of identical twins. General observations from the study: There was an excess of low generation probability in the out-of-frame alpha sequences that twins shared.

Healthy Caucasian individuals made up all the donors. The sample taken for sequencing was memory T cells sorted from blood. The sequence derives from a man over 45 in good health.

The CDR3 spells CASSPLGTTQYF. The CDR3 DNA reads as TGTGCCAGCAGCCCGCTAGGCACGACGCAGTATTTT. The chain links TRBV14 to TRBJ2-3, with D unresolved. The germline V and J ends were trimmed by 4 bases and 9 bases, with 11 bases remaining between them. The CDR3 has 12 amino acids. Germline V gives CDR1 SGHDN, CDR2 FVKESK.